This T cell receptor (beta chain) originates from a study of blood T cell repertoires in COVID-19. Seattle patients were enrolled while actively infected and followed longitudinally. This table comes from immunoSEQ multiplex PCR, and its TCRdb copy is limited to in-frame clones, with some not included. The top ten hold under 15% of the sample, which has roughly 70,000 clones, about four fifths seen once. This CDR3 has 18 residues. CDR1 and CDR2 from the germline V gene are WNHNN and SYGVQD (reference sequence). The V and J ends lost 0 bases and 3 bases respectively, with 18 bases between them. The chain has TRBV10-1 and TRBJ1-3; D may be TRBD1 (5 bases). The TCR was taken from a man aged 60 to 69 with COVID-19, enrolled during active disease. The sample comprised peripheral blood. CDR3 amino acids: CASSESSAGKFFGNTIYF. DNA for the CDR3: TGCGCCAGCAGTGAGTCGTCGGCAGGGAAGTTCTTTGGAAACACCATATATTTT.